This entry lists 26 T cell receptor beta chains sequenced from one sample in a study of blood T cell repertoires in COVID-19. The method was immunoSEQ multiplex PCR; TCRdb's version includes in-frame clones alone and lacks a portion of them. The table lists 220,000 or so clones, about 93% of them singletons. The sequenced material came from peripheral blood. These receptors were obtained from a man in his 60s with COVID-19, enrolled during active disease.

The count of this clone is one. The chain carries TRBV28 and TRBJ2-7, with a tentative D call TRBD1 (6 bases). The V gene's germline CDR1 is MDHEN and CDR2 SYDVKM. V shed 5 bases and J shed 4 bases, with 21 bases lying between them. CDR3 length: 16 amino acids. The CDR3 spells CASSAVRGGSWYEQYF. In nucleotides, the CDR3 is TGTGCCAGCAGTGCGGTTCGTGGGGGCTCTTGGTACGAGCAGTACTTC.

This CDR3 reads CASSPGSNTEAFF. DNA of the CDR3: TGTGCCAGCAGCCCAGGCTCGAACACTGAAGCTTTCTTT. V usage is TRBV16 and J usage is TRBJ1-1; D is uncertain. The CDR3 runs to 13 residues. Looked up from germline, CDR1 is KGHSY and CDR2 is FQNENV. Trimming left V 4 bases short and J 1 base short, with 7 bases between.

This rearrangement joins TRBV12-3 or TRBV12-4 to TRBJ1-2; weak D call: TRBD1 (5 bases). This CDR3 has 13 amino acids. Trimming left V 3 bases short and J 4 bases short, with 9 bases between. CDR3 coding DNA: TGTGCCAGCAGTTTTCAGGGTGGCTATGGCTACACCTTC. Translating it yields CASSFQGGYGYTF.

V gene TRBV7-2 combines with J gene TRBJ2-7; the D gene is possibly TRBD2 (5 bases). CDR1 and CDR2 (germline): SGHTA, FQGNSA. The germline V and J ends were trimmed by 4 bases and 5 bases, with 9 bases remaining between them. The CDR3 length is 12 residues. DNA of the CDR3: TGTGCCAGCAGCTATTACGGGAACGAGCAGTACTTC. It yields the protein CASSYYGNEQYF.

This rearrangement joins TRBV24-1 to TRBJ2-1, with unresolved D. Germline CDR1 reads KGHDR; CDR2 reads SFDVKD. V dropped 1 base and J dropped 5 bases, with 17 bases sitting between them. This CDR3 spans 17 amino acids. The CDR3 protein is CATSDFLVDTGDNEQFF. CDR3 DNA: TGTGCCACCAGTGATTTTTTGGTGGATACTGGAGACAATGAGCAGTTCTTC.

The chain carries TRBV5-5 and TRBJ1-4; the D gene is possibly TRBD1 (5 bases). Germline V CDR1 and CDR2: SGHKS, YYEKEE (reference sequence). The V end lost 6 bases, the J end lost 7 bases, and 16 bases lay between the germline ends. The CDR3 length is 14 residues. CDR3 region: CASIRSGEGEKLFF. For the CDR3, the DNA is TGTGCCAGCATCCGGTCGGGGGAGGGTGAAAAACTGTTTTTT.

This clone showed up just a few times. This rearrangement joins TRBV6-2 or TRBV6-3 to TRBJ1-1; TRBD1 is a possible D gene (5 bases). The length of the CDR3 is 12 residues. The germline gives CDR1 MNHEY, CDR2 SVGEGT. The V end was cut by 2 bases, the J end by 7 bases, with 8 bases between. The CDR3 loop is CASSYQGLEAFF. The CDR3 DNA reads as TGTGCCAGCAGTTACCAGGGTCTTGAAGCTTTCTTT.

The chain has TRBV7-6 and TRBJ2-1; TRBD2 agrees at 7 bases. There are 14 residues in the CDR3. V lost 2 bases to trimming and J lost 4 bases; unmatched junction nucleotides: 2. Germline-derived CDR1 and CDR2 are SGHVS and FNYEAQ. CDR3 sequence (DNA): TGTGCCAGCAGCTTAAGCGGGAATTACAATGAGCAGTTCTTC. Translating gives CASSLSGNYNEQFF.

This clone was picked up one time. J is TRBJ1-2 and V is TRBV28, with 8 bases that match TRBD1. V gave up 7 bases and J gave up 8 bases; unmatched junction bases: 12. Germline V CDR1 and CDR2: MDHEN, SYDVKM. CDR3 size: 14 residues. This CDR3 is CASTSFGRGQGYTF. The DNA of the CDR3 is TGTGCCAGCACCTCATTCGGCAGGGGGCAAGGCTACACCTTC.

V gene TRBV25-1 combines with J gene TRBJ2-1, with 12 bases identical to TRBD2. Germline CDR1 reads MGHDK; CDR2 reads SYGVNS. The CDR3 spans 16 residues. J gave up 2 bases and V 4 bases, and 3 bases lay outside the gene matches. The CDR3: CASSARTSGTYNEQFF. CDR3 bases: TGTGCCAGCAGTGCGAGGACTAGCGGGACCTACAATGAGCAGTTCTTC.

This sequence joins TRBV4-1 and TRBJ1-3, with 12 bases matching TRBD1. V trimming: 3 bases; J trimming: 4 bases; junction bases outside the gene matches: 4. This CDR3 has 16 amino acids. CDR1 and CDR2 from the germline V gene are MGHRA and YSYEKL. The CDR3 reads CASSQGQGARGNTIYF. CDR3 DNA: TGCGCCAGCAGCCAGGGACAGGGGGCGCGGGGAAACACCATATATTTT.

The V gene is TRBV4-2, the J gene TRBJ1-2; 8 nucleotides align to TRBD1. CDR1 and CDR2 (germline): LGHNA, YNFKEQ. Unmatched junction bases numbered 6, after V lost 4 bases and J lost 2 bases. CDR3 length equals 15 residues. The CDR3 reads CASSRTGSENYGYTF. Here the CDR3 DNA reads TGTGCCAGCAGCCGGACAGGGTCTGAGAACTATGGCTACACCTTC.

This chain joins TRBV2 and TRBJ2-7; D not resolved. Germline V gives CDR1 SNHLY, CDR2 FYNNEI. The germline V and J ends were trimmed by 2 bases and 2 bases, with 10 bases remaining between them. The CDR3 has 14 amino acids. CDR3 in amino acids: CASSELAGPYEQYF. The CDR3 bases are TGTGCCAGCAGTGAACTGGCAGGCCCCTACGAGCAGTACTTC.

The CDR3 loop reads CASSPQGFGGYTF. In DNA, the CDR3 is TGTGCCAGCAGCCCCCAGGGGTTTGGTGGCTACACCTTC. The chain carries TRBV3-1 (or the pseudogene TRBV3-2) and TRBJ1-2; D might be TRBD1 (6 bases). V lost 4 bases, J lost 7 bases, and 13 bases lay in between. This CDR3 has 13 amino acids. Germline V lookup: CDR1 LGHDT, CDR2 YNNKEL (reference sequence).

The V and J genes are TRBV5-1 and TRBJ1-5; TRBD1 matches 7 bases. Trimming at V came to 3 bases and at J to 7 bases, leaving 7 bases not matched to a gene. CDR3 size: 14 residues. In germline, CDR1 is SGHRS, CDR2 YFSETQ. For the CDR3, the DNA is TGCGCCAGCAGCTCAGGACAGGCTGGACAGCCCCAGCATTTT. It yields the protein CASSSGQAGQPQHF.

The chain employs TRBV24-1 and TRBJ2-1; D might be TRBD2 (5 bases). The V gene's germline CDR1 is KGHDR and CDR2 SFDVKD. Trimming pared 4 bases from V and 5 bases from J, leaving 14 bases between. The CDR3 spans 15 residues. In nucleotides, the CDR3 is TGTGCCACCAGTGAGGCGGGCGCATGGAACAATGAGCAGTTCTTC. Translation gives CATSEAGAWNNEQFF.

The V and J genes are TRBV3-1 (or the pseudogene TRBV3-2) and TRBJ2-1; D gene unclear. V was pared by 4 bases and J by 8 bases, with 12 bases between. This CDR3 region has 13 residues. Germline assignment: CDR1 LGHDT and CDR2 YNNKEL (reference sequence). The CDR3: CASSPPDTDEQFF. The CDR3 nucleotides read TGTGCCAGCAGCCCCCCCGACACCGATGAGCAGTTCTTC.

The J gene is TRBJ2-7, the V gene TRBV11-2, with TRBD2 identical over 8 bases. Losses at the gene ends were 1 base for V and 3 bases for J; bases not matched to a gene: 8. CDR3 length: 16 residues. Germline CDR1 is SGHAT and CDR2 is FQNNGV. The CDR3 nucleotides read TGTGCCAGCAGCTTAGGCCGGGGGGGGCGCGTCTACGAGCAGTACTTC. Its protein product is CASSLGRGGRVYEQYF.

This clone appeared a single time. The V gene is TRBV14, the J gene TRBJ2-2; D is perhaps TRBD2 (5 bases). The CDR3 is 14 amino acids. Trimming left V 4 bases short and J 2 bases short, with 8 bases between. Germline assignment: CDR1 SGHDN and CDR2 FVKESK. CDR3 sequence reads: CASSPRANTGELFF. As DNA, the CDR3 is TGTGCCAGCAGCCCGAGGGCCAACACCGGGGAGCTGTTTTTT.

The chain recombines TRBV30 with TRBJ1-6; 9 bases map to TRBD1. The germline V gene has CDR1 GTSNPN and CDR2 SVGIG (reference sequence). With V trimmed by 3 bases and J by 9 bases, 12 bases remained unmatched. The CDR3 spans 16 residues. CDR3 loop: CAWSYHEQGAFSPLHF. The CDR3 nucleotides read TGTGCCTGGAGCTACCACGAACAGGGGGCATTTTCACCCCTCCACTTT.

The V and J genes are TRBV27 and TRBJ2-6, with D perhaps TRBD2 (6 bases). The V end lost 6 bases, the J end lost 3 bases, and 21 bases lay between the germline ends. The CDR3 covers 18 residues. CDR1 MNHEY and CDR2 SMNVEV come from the germline V gene (reference sequence). The CDR3 DNA reads as TGTGCCAGCAGCCCAATGGGCTTCTGGGAGGATGGGGCCAACGTCCTGACTTTC. This translates into CASSPMGFWEDGANVLTF.

The chain links TRBV7-9 to TRBJ2-1; D possibly corresponds to TRBD2 (7 bases). The CDR3 spans 15 residues. V was pared by 5 bases and J by 4 bases, with 15 bases between. Germline V gives CDR1 SEHNR, CDR2 FQNEAQ (reference sequence). The CDR3 spells CASSPGRGRYNEQFF. CDR3 in DNA: TGTGCCAGCAGCCCCGGGCGGGGGCGTTACAATGAGCAGTTCTTC.

V usage is TRBV12-3 or TRBV12-4 and J usage is TRBJ1-1; 7 nucleotides agree with TRBD1. The CDR3 runs to 12 residues. V was clipped by 5 bases and J by 7 bases; unmatched bases: 4. The CDR3 nucleotides are TGTGCCAGCAGTGCGGACAGGTTTGAAGCTTTCTTT. This sequence encodes CASSADRFEAFF.

The chain joins TRBV2 to TRBJ2-1, with D maybe TRBD2 (6 bases). This CDR3 is built from 14 residues. In germline, CDR1 is SNHLY, CDR2 FYNNEI. Trimming left V 8 bases short and J 7 bases short, with 18 bases between. The CDR3 is CASRGTRAGNEQFF. As DNA, the CDR3 is TGTGCCAGCCGCGGGACCAGAGCTGGGAATGAGCAGTTCTTC.

The chain carries TRBV5-4 and TRBJ1-2; 7 nucleotides agree with TRBD1. CDR3 length equals 13 residues. The germline V gene encodes CDR1 SGHNT and CDR2 YYREEE (reference sequence). After removal of 5 bases from V and 5 bases from J, the junction contained 6 bases not matched to a gene. CDR3 sequence reads: CASSRDRGYGYTF. The CDR3 DNA is TGTGCCAGCAGTCGGGACAGAGGATATGGCTACACCTTC.

This sequence joins TRBV15 and TRBJ2-1; D not resolved. This CDR3 has 13 amino acids. Germline loops: CDR1 LNHNV, CDR2 YYDKDF (reference sequence). Trimming removed 0 bases from V and 10 bases from J, with 10 bases in between. The CDR3, as DNA: TGTGCCACCAGCAGAGATGACACCAGGGAGCAGTTCTTC. Its translation is CATSRDDTREQFF. Variable domain in full (rest from reference TRBV15 and TRBJ2-1): DAMVIQNPRYQVTQFGKPVTLSCSQTLNHNVMYWYQQKSSQAPKLLFHYYDKDFNNEADTPDNFQSRRPNTSFCFLDIRSPGLGDTAMYLCATSRDDTREQFFGPGTRLTVL.